This T cell receptor (beta chain) was documented in a study of cytomegalovirus exposure and HLA in healthy donors. The protocol was immunoSEQ multiplex PCR, while the TCRdb copy is restricted to in-frame clones and leaves out a portion. In the table there are a few hundred thousand clones, around 90% of which are singletons. V lost 0 bases and J 3 bases, leaving 10 bases between the germline ends. Germline V gene sequence: CDR1 SGHKS, CDR2 YYEKEE (reference sequence). CDR3 size: 15 residues. A word on this clone: Antigen unknown.

Overall study results and limits: CMV antigen specificity of three CMV-associated chains was confirmed in vitro. A later analysis found first-cohort TCR clusters tended to co-occur in the 110 or so validation repertoires. The study labeled 164 TCR beta chains cytomegalovirus-associated.

The chain uses TRBV5-5 and TRBJ1-5, with D possibly matching TRBD1 (5 bases). The TCR sequence derives from a man aged 30 to 39 in good health and CMV-seronegative. Sequencing was performed on PBMCs. CDR3 region: CASSLVTGNNQPQHF. The CDR3 bases are TGTGCCAGCAGCTTGGTTACAGGAAACAATCAGCCCCAGCATTTT.